This TCR beta chain was observed in a study of shared clonotypes between healthy human individuals. Across the whole study: Per-donor plates numbered three CD4 naive, three CD4 memory, two CD8 naive and one CD8 memory. Regarding the study as a whole: Between several donors, naive CD4 clonotypes were shared at a level of about 5%.

Profiled with immunoSEQ multiplex PCR; TCRdb holds only in-frame clones, not every one. The sample shows 2 million to 2.5 million clones, 80% to 95% of them seen only once. The length of the CDR3 is 13 residues. In germline, CDR1 is MNHNS, CDR2 SASEGT. Trimming removed 7 bases from V and 4 bases from J; junction bases left unmatched: 5. Comments on this clone: The antigen is not known.

The CD4+ fraction was divided into a CD45RA+ naive subset and a CD45RA-negative memory subset. The TCR originated in a man younger than 30 in good health. Some clones in this sample may be carry-over from other donors' samples. The gene calls are TRBV6-1 and TRBJ2-3, with TRBD2 matching over 7 bases. The sequenced sample consisted of naive CD4+ T cells from PBMCs. Indicated subset: CD45RA+ positively selected. For the CDR3, the DNA is TGTGCCAGCAAGACAAGCGGGGCAGATACGCAGTATTTT. Encoded protein: CASKTSGADTQYF.